These T cell receptor beta chains were read from a single sample in a study of graft-versus-host responses after intestinal transplantation. The data were produced by immunoSEQ multiplex PCR, yet TCRdb's version contains in-frame clones alone and is incomplete. This sample has roughly 56,000 clones, with 90% to 95% found just once. The sequenced sample was PBMCs, obtained 118 days after intestinal transplantation. The receptors originated from a human patient who received an intestinal transplant, so some T cells may come from the graft donor. Each CDR3 is given with its conserved first and last residue. Fields, in order: clone size, V gene, D gene, J gene, CDR3 protein, CDR3 DNA. D genes are given only for firm matches. Rows give clone size only sometimes, using once, few, many, or a class for an expanded clone.

size: NA
V: TRBV5-1
D: TRBD1
J: TRBJ2-2
CDR3: CASSRRDRDAGELFF
DNA: TGCGCCAGCAGCCGACGGGACAGGGACGCCGGGGAGCTGTTTTTT

size: NA
V: TRBV2
D: TRBD2
J: TRBJ2-1
CDR3: CASRVLAGGEQFF
DNA: TGTGCCAGCAGGGTGCTAGCGGGTGGTGAGCAGTTCTTC

size: NA
V: TRBV4-1
D: TRBD2
J: TRBJ2-7
CDR3: CASSQDWAGGSSYEQYF
DNA: TGCGCCAGCAGCCAAGATTGGGCGGGGGGAAGCTCCTACGAGCAGTACTTC

size: NA
V: TRBV5-5
D: NA
J: TRBJ2-7
CDR3: CASSLDSFYEQYF
DNA: TGTGCCAGCAGCTTGGACAGCTTTTACGAGCAGTACTTC

size: NA
V: TRBV6-1
D: TRBD1
J: TRBJ1-4
CDR3: CASSDNQGANEKLFF
DNA: TGTGCCAGCAGTGATAATCAGGGGGCTAATGAAAAACTGTTTTTT

size: NA
V: TRBV6-6
D: TRBD1
J: TRBJ1-6
CDR3: CASSLTGELYNSPLHF
DNA: TGTGCCAGCAGTTTGACAGGGGAATTGTATAATTCACCCCTCCACTTT

size: once
V: TRBV28
D: NA
J: TRBJ1-4
CDR3: CASSLSRDYNEKLFF
DNA: TGTGCCAGCAGTTTATCCCGGGACTATAATGAAAAACTGTTTTTT

size: NA
V: TRBV5-1
D: NA
J: TRBJ2-1
CDR3: CASSLIPLLARASYNEQFF
DNA: TGCGCCAGCAGCTTGATTCCCCTCCTAGCGCGAGCCTCCTACAATGAGCAGTTCTTC

size: few
V: TRBV5-1
D: NA
J: TRBJ2-2
CDR3: CASSLGQNTGELFF
DNA: TGCGCCAGCAGCTTGGGGCAGAACACCGGGGAGCTGTTTTTT

size: NA
V: TRBV2
D: NA
J: TRBJ2-5
CDR3: CASSDRGETQYF
DNA: TGTGCCAGCAGTGACAGGGGAGAGACCCAGTACTTC

size: NA
V: TRBV5-8
D: NA
J: TRBJ1-5
CDR3: CASSPGPLQPQHF
DNA: TGTGCCAGCAGCCCCGGACCCCTCCAGCCCCAGCATTTT

size: NA
V: TRBV28
D: NA
J: TRBJ2-5
CDR3: CASKMGSQETQYF
DNA: TGTGCCAGCAAAATGGGCAGTCAAGAGACCCAGTACTTC

size: NA
V: TRBV10-2
D: NA
J: TRBJ1-6
CDR3: CASTGPSLGSPLHF
DNA: TGCGCCAGCACCGGACCGTCTCTAGGGTCACCCCTCCACTTT

size: NA
V: TRBV4-1
D: TRBD2
J: TRBJ2-1
CDR3: CASSAGGRAYEQFF
DNA: TGCGCCAGCAGCGCGGGTGGGAGGGCCTATGAGCAGTTCTTC

size: NA
V: TRBV27
D: NA
J: TRBJ2-1
CDR3: CASSPLQVSSYNEQFF
DNA: TGTGCCAGCAGTCCATTACAGGTGAGCTCCTACAATGAGCAGTTCTTC

size: NA
V: TRBV7-9
D: NA
J: TRBJ1-5
CDR3: CASKAGNGQPQHF
DNA: TGTGCCAGCAAAGCAGGGAACGGTCAGCCCCAGCATTTT

size: NA
V: TRBV6-6
D: NA
J: TRBJ1-5
CDR3: CASSYLQLQPQHF
DNA: TGTGCCAGCAGTTACCTTCAGCTTCAGCCCCAGCATTTT

size: NA
V: TRBV27
D: TRBD2
J: TRBJ2-7
CDR3: CASSLASGIYQYF
DNA: TGTGCCAGCAGTTTGGCTAGCGGGATTTATCAGTACTTC

size: once
V: TRBV29-1
D: TRBD1
J: TRBJ1-2
CDR3: CSVRTGSGYGYTF
DNA: TGCAGCGTGAGGACAGGGAGCGGCTATGGCTACACCTTC

size: NA
V: TRBV11-2
D: NA
J: TRBJ2-1
CDR3: CASSSLEGEQFF
DNA: TGTGCCAGCAGCTCCTTAGAGGGTGAGCAGTTCTTC

size: NA
V: TRBV5-1
D: NA
J: TRBJ2-5
CDR3: CASSRDSTVGETQYF
DNA: TGCGCCAGCAGCCGGGATAGCACAGTCGGGGAGACCCAGTACTTC

size: NA
V: TRBV7-2
D: NA
J: TRBJ1-1
CDR3: CASSFTGQVTEAFF
DNA: TGTGCCAGCAGCTTTACGGGGCAGGTCACTGAAGCTTTCTTT

size: NA
V: TRBV15
D: NA
J: TRBJ2-1
CDR3: CATSKPPGQQFF
DNA: TGTGCCACCAGCAAGCCCCCGGGACAGCAGTTCTTC

size: NA
V: TRBV4-1
D: NA
J: TRBJ2-1
CDR3: CASSQYSNEQFF
DNA: TGCGCCAGCAGCCAGTACAGCAATGAGCAGTTCTTC

size: NA
V: TRBV29-1
D: TRBD1
J: TRBJ2-3
CDR3: CSVAGTGRTDTQYF
DNA: TGCAGCGTTGCCGGGACAGGGCGCACAGATACGCAGTATTTT

size: once
V: TRBV9
D: NA
J: TRBJ1-4
CDR3: CASSVVQGFSEKLFF
DNA: TGTGCCAGCAGCGTCGTCCAGGGGTTCAGTGAAAAACTGTTTTTT

size: NA
V: TRBV6-1
D: NA
J: TRBJ2-3
CDR3: CASSESNDSTDTQYF
DNA: TGTGCCAGCAGTGAATCGAACGATAGCACAGATACGCAGTATTTT

size: NA
V: TRBV4-1
D: NA
J: TRBJ1-4
CDR3: CASSQDPGPREKLFF
DNA: TGCGCCAGCAGCCAAGATCCGGGACCTCGGGAAAAACTGTTTTTT

size: once
V: TRBV7-6
D: NA
J: TRBJ2-1
CDR3: CASSLIERGPRYNEQFF
DNA: TGTGCCAGCAGCTTAATTGAGCGCGGGCCCCGGTACAATGAGCAGTTCTTC

size: NA
V: TRBV6-6
D: TRBD1
J: TRBJ2-7
CDR3: CASSYSPRDRGVEQYF
DNA: TGTGCCAGCAGTTACTCCCCCCGGGACAGGGGAGTCGAGCAGTACTTC

size: NA
V: TRBV19
D: NA
J: TRBJ1-2
CDR3: CASSMVAGEGYTF
DNA: TGTGCCAGTAGTATGGTCGCAGGGGAAGGCTACACCTTC

size: few
V: TRBV28
D: TRBD2
J: TRBJ2-3
CDR3: CASSFPSSGREAPTDTQYF
DNA: TGTGCCAGCAGTTTCCCCTCGTCGGGGCGGGAGGCACCAACAGATACGCAGTATTTT